Listed below are T cell receptor beta chains from one sample, sequenced in a study of T cells in Graves' hyperthyroidism and ophthalmopathy. In TCRdb, the multiplex PCR reads were re-called with MiXCR into one record per CDR3 protein. The sample has 600,000 to 850,000 distinct CDR3 sequences; 18% are singletons. The sample taken for sequencing was blood. The receptors derive from a woman in her forties or fifties with Graves' hyperthyroidism that later progressed to Graves' ophthalmopathy. CDR3s include the opening cysteine and the closing phenylalanine or tryptophan. The order of the fields is D gene, clone size, CDR3 length, J gene, V gene, CDR3 protein, CDR3 DNA. The D gene is left open where the match is weak. Clone size is not always given. Where it is, it says once, few, many or a class for expanded clones.

d_gene: -; abundance: -; len: 14; j_gene: TRBJ2-2; v_gene: TRBV12-3/TRBV12-4; CDR3aa: CASWGLLNTGELFF; CDR3nt: TGTGCCAGCTGGGGACTCCTGAACACCGGGGAGCTGTTTTTT
d_gene: TRBD2; abundance: once; len: 15; j_gene: TRBJ2-7; v_gene: TRBV14; CDR3aa: CASSRTIAGGHEQYF; CDR3nt: TGTGCCAGCAGTCGTACTATAGCGGGGGGGCACGAGCAGTACTTC
d_gene: -; abundance: -; len: 16; j_gene: TRBJ1-5; v_gene: TRBV11-2; CDR3aa: CASSGRRSLSNQPQHF; CDR3nt: TGTGCCAGCAGCGGAAGACGCTCCCTCAGCAATCAGCCCCAGCATTTT
d_gene: -; abundance: few; len: 16; j_gene: TRBJ1-1; v_gene: TRBV7-2; CDR3aa: CASSLLPGQLNTEAFF; CDR3nt: TGTGCCAGCAGCTTATTACCGGGCCAACTGAACACTGAAGCTTTCTTT
d_gene: TRBD1; abundance: many; len: 15; j_gene: TRBJ2-1; v_gene: TRBV11-3; CDR3aa: CASSSGTGDYNEQFF; CDR3nt: TGTGCCAGCAGTTCCGGGACAGGGGACTACAATGAGCAGTTCTTC
d_gene: -; abundance: many; len: 15; j_gene: TRBJ2-2; v_gene: TRBV7-9; CDR3aa: CASSSNREGTGELFF; CDR3nt: TGTGCCAGCAGCTCGAACAGGGAAGGCACCGGGGAGCTGTTTTTT
d_gene: -; abundance: many; len: 13; j_gene: TRBJ2-3; v_gene: TRBV20-1; CDR3aa: CSAPILSTDTQYF; CDR3nt: TGCAGTGCTCCAATACTAAGCACAGATACGCAGTATTTT
d_gene: TRBD1; abundance: many; len: 14; j_gene: TRBJ1-2; v_gene: TRBV5-1; CDR3aa: CASSLATGEDGYTF; CDR3nt: TGCGCCAGCAGCTTGGCGACAGGGGAGGATGGCTACACCTTC
d_gene: TRBD1; abundance: few; len: 15; j_gene: TRBJ2-1; v_gene: TRBV12-3/TRBV12-4; CDR3aa: CASSLRGQIYNEQFF; CDR3nt: TGTGCCAGCAGTCTCAGGGGACAGATATACAATGAGCAGTTCTTC
d_gene: -; abundance: many; len: 14; j_gene: TRBJ2-7; v_gene: TRBV30; CDR3aa: CAWSVGGTDYEQYF; CDR3nt: TGTGCCTGGAGTGTTGGGGGCACTGACTACGAGCAGTACTTC
d_gene: TRBD1; abundance: -; len: 15; j_gene: TRBJ2-5; v_gene: TRBV9; CDR3aa: CASSTTGVGQETQYF; CDR3nt: TGTGCCAGCAGTACGACAGGGGTAGGCCAAGAGACCCAGTACTTC
d_gene: -; abundance: -; len: 16; j_gene: TRBJ2-2; v_gene: TRBV6-5; CDR3aa: CASSSLSSANTGELFF; CDR3nt: TGTGCCAGCAGTTCTCTAAGTTCGGCGAACACCGGGGAGCTGTTTTTT
d_gene: TRBD1; abundance: many; len: 14; j_gene: TRBJ1-1; v_gene: TRBV11-2; CDR3aa: CASSYGQGNTEAFF; CDR3nt: TGTGCCAGCAGCTACGGACAGGGGAACACTGAAGCTTTCTTT
d_gene: TRBD1; abundance: -; len: 12; j_gene: TRBJ1-1; v_gene: TRBV10-3; CDR3aa: CAISSQGAGAFF; CDR3nt: TGTGCCATCAGTTCTCAGGGGGCAGGGGCTTTCTTT
d_gene: TRBD1; abundance: few; len: 15; j_gene: TRBJ2-1; v_gene: TRBV2; CDR3aa: CASSEWTGVYNEQFF; CDR3nt: TGTGCCAGCAGTGAGTGGACAGGGGTTTACAATGAGCAGTTCTTC
d_gene: -; abundance: few; len: 16; j_gene: TRBJ1-1; v_gene: TRBV25-1; CDR3aa: CASSDGGGSLNTEAFF; CDR3nt: TGTGCCAGCAGTGATGGCGGAGGTTCTTTGAACACTGAAGCTTTCTTT
d_gene: -; abundance: many; len: 17; j_gene: TRBJ1-2; v_gene: TRBV5-1; CDR3aa: CASSLAPGDSGDYGYTF; CDR3nt: TGCGCCAGCAGCTTGGCGCCGGGAGATAGCGGGGACTATGGCTACACCTTC
d_gene: -; abundance: few; len: 14; j_gene: TRBJ2-2; v_gene: TRBV7-8; CDR3aa: CASSFLRGDGELFF; CDR3nt: TGTGCCAGCAGCTTCCTGAGGGGCGACGGGGAGCTGTTTTTT
d_gene: -; abundance: -; len: 15; j_gene: TRBJ1-1; v_gene: TRBV19; CDR3aa: CASMTLQAGNTEAFF; CDR3nt: TGTGCCAGTATGACCCTTCAGGCAGGGAACACTGAAGCTTTCTTT
d_gene: -; abundance: few; len: 15; j_gene: TRBJ1-6; v_gene: TRBV12-3/TRBV12-4; CDR3aa: CASRRDPPYNSPLHF; CDR3nt: TGTGCCAGCAGGCGGGATCCACCCTATAATTCACCCCTCCACTTT
d_gene: -; abundance: once; len: 14; j_gene: TRBJ1-3; v_gene: TRBV7-9; CDR3aa: CASSLEGGGNTIYF; CDR3nt: TGTGCCAGCAGCTTAGAGGGAGGAGGAAACACCATATATTTT
d_gene: -; abundance: many; len: 14; j_gene: TRBJ1-1; v_gene: TRBV24-1; CDR3aa: CATISGRPNTEAFF; CDR3nt: TGTGCCACCATTTCGGGACGGCCGAACACTGAAGCTTTCTTT
d_gene: -; abundance: -; len: 11; j_gene: TRBJ1-1; v_gene: TRBV6-1; CDR3aa: CASSDSPRAFF; CDR3nt: TGTGCCAGCAGTGATAGTCCCCGAGCTTTCTTT
d_gene: -; abundance: many; len: 15; j_gene: TRBJ2-1; v_gene: TRBV5-5; CDR3aa: CASSLARVTYNEQFF; CDR3nt: TGTGCCAGCAGCTTGGCCAGGGTAACCTACAATGAGCAGTTCTTC
d_gene: -; abundance: -; len: 13; j_gene: TRBJ1-1; v_gene: TRBV29-1; CDR3aa: CSVEDTVKVLAFF; CDR3nt: TGCAGCGTTGAAGATACAGTCAAGGTGTTGGCTTTCTTT
d_gene: -; abundance: many; len: 14; j_gene: TRBJ2-1; v_gene: TRBV5-1; CDR3aa: CASSWMLRDNEQFF; CDR3nt: TGCGCCAGCAGCTGGATGCTCAGGGACAATGAGCAGTTCTTC
d_gene: -; abundance: many; len: 15; j_gene: TRBJ1-4; v_gene: TRBV3-1; CDR3aa: CASSQVEPQTEKLFF; CDR3nt: TGTGCCAGCAGCCAAGTAGAACCGCAGACCGAAAAACTGTTTTTT
d_gene: TRBD2; abundance: -; len: 16; j_gene: TRBJ2-2; v_gene: TRBV27; CDR3aa: CASRIGTSGGRGELFF; CDR3nt: TGTGCCAGCAGAATTGGGACTAGCGGGGGGCGAGGGGAGCTGTTTTTT
d_gene: -; abundance: many; len: 14; j_gene: TRBJ2-7; v_gene: TRBV18; CDR3aa: CASSPPTVSYEQYF; CDR3nt: TGTGCCAGCTCACCACCGACAGTATCCTACGAGCAGTACTTC
d_gene: TRBD1; abundance: -; len: 16; j_gene: TRBJ1-1; v_gene: TRBV5-1; CDR3aa: CASSSRDRNMNTEAFF; CDR3nt: TGCGCCAGCAGCTCCCGGGACAGGAACATGAACACTGAAGCTTTCTTT
d_gene: -; abundance: few; len: 13; j_gene: TRBJ2-7; v_gene: TRBV7-9; CDR3aa: CASSSGAPYEQYF; CDR3nt: TGTGCCAGCAGCTCCGGGGCCCCCTACGAGCAGTACTTC
d_gene: -; abundance: -; len: 13; j_gene: TRBJ2-5; v_gene: TRBV7-9; CDR3aa: CASTPFRKETQYF; CDR3nt: TGTGCCAGCACCCCGTTTAGGAAAGAGACCCAGTACTTC
d_gene: -; abundance: few; len: 13; j_gene: TRBJ1-1; v_gene: TRBV6-4; CDR3aa: CASSLGVVTEAFF; CDR3nt: TGTGCCAGCAGTTTGGGGGTTGTTACTGAAGCTTTCTTT
d_gene: -; abundance: -; len: 15; j_gene: TRBJ2-3; v_gene: TRBV12-3/TRBV12-4; CDR3aa: CASSPRGDPGGGQYF; CDR3nt: TGTGCCAGCAGCCCCCGGGGGGACCCAGGAGGGGGGCAGTATTTT
d_gene: -; abundance: many; len: 13; j_gene: TRBJ1-3; v_gene: TRBV27; CDR3aa: CASSFRAGNTIYF; CDR3nt: TGTGCCAGCAGTTTCAGGGCTGGAAACACCATATATTTT
d_gene: -; abundance: many; len: 14; j_gene: TRBJ2-5; v_gene: TRBV12-3/TRBV12-4; CDR3aa: CASSDSAIQETQYF; CDR3nt: TGTGCCAGCAGTGACTCGGCGATCCAAGAGACCCAGTACTTC
d_gene: -; abundance: many; len: 17; j_gene: TRBJ2-3; v_gene: TRBV20-1; CDR3aa: CSARGLPGSTSTDTQYF; CDR3nt: TGCAGTGCTAGAGGTCTCCCGGGGAGCACTAGCACAGATACGCAGTATTTT
d_gene: -; abundance: -; len: 16; j_gene: TRBJ1-5; v_gene: TRBV6-1; CDR3aa: CASSEAAGRLNQPQHF; CDR3nt: TGTGCCAGCAGTGAAGCGGCGGGACGGCTCAATCAGCCCCAGCATTTT
d_gene: -; abundance: few; len: 14; j_gene: TRBJ1-5; v_gene: TRBV4-1; CDR3aa: CASSQETDGQPQHF; CDR3nt: TGCGCCAGCAGCCAAGAGACCGACGGACAGCCCCAGCATTTT
d_gene: -; abundance: many; len: 16; j_gene: TRBJ2-3; v_gene: TRBV18; CDR3aa: CASSPGGDSRGDTQYF; CDR3nt: TGTGCCAGCTCACCAGGCGGGGACTCGCGCGGAGATACGCAGTATTTT
d_gene: TRBD2; abundance: many; len: 15; j_gene: TRBJ2-1; v_gene: TRBV5-1; CDR3aa: CASSPGTSGYNEQFF; CDR3nt: TGCGCCAGCAGCCCCGGGACTAGCGGGTACAATGAGCAGTTCTTC
d_gene: TRBD2; abundance: -; len: 19; j_gene: TRBJ2-2; v_gene: TRBV20-1; CDR3aa: CSARDPGLAGGLYTGELFF; CDR3nt: TGCAGTGCTAGAGATCCGGGACTAGCGGGGGGTTTATACACCGGGGAGCTGTTTTTT
d_gene: -; abundance: -; len: 15; j_gene: TRBJ1-1; v_gene: TRBV5-1; CDR3aa: CASSSTGGGVPEAFF; CDR3nt: TGCGCCAGCAGCTCCACGGGAGGGGGGGTCCCTGAAGCTTTCTTT
d_gene: -; abundance: many; len: 16; j_gene: TRBJ1-2; v_gene: TRBV6-5; CDR3aa: CASSYRTRIPIYGYTF; CDR3nt: TGTGCCAGCAGTTACAGAACGCGGATCCCTATCTATGGCTACACCTTC
d_gene: -; abundance: -; len: 17; j_gene: TRBJ1-6; v_gene: TRBV15; CDR3aa: CATSLRDRSSYNSPLHF; CDR3nt: TGTGCCACCAGCCTCCGAGACAGGTCCTCCTATAATTCACCCCTCCACTTT
d_gene: -; abundance: -; len: 14; j_gene: TRBJ1-1; v_gene: TRBV6-1; CDR3aa: CASYSRDKGTEAFF; CDR3nt: TGTGCCAGCTATTCCCGGGACAAGGGGACTGAAGCTTTCTTT
d_gene: -; abundance: many; len: 20; j_gene: TRBJ1-1; v_gene: TRBV3-1; CDR3aa: CASSQKEGQTRSMGHTEAFF; CDR3nt: TGTGCCAGCAGCCAAAAAGAGGGGCAGACAAGGTCGATGGGGCACACTGAAGCTTTCTTT
d_gene: TRBD1; abundance: -; len: 15; j_gene: TRBJ2-4; v_gene: TRBV20-1; CDR3aa: CSATSVTGEGNIQYF; CDR3nt: TGCAGTGCAACCTCGGTTACAGGGGAAGGAAACATTCAGTACTTC
d_gene: -; abundance: many; len: 17; j_gene: TRBJ2-1; v_gene: TRBV3-1; CDR3aa: CASSQGSTWDIYNEQFF; CDR3nt: TGTGCCAGCAGCCAAGGATCCACTTGGGATATCTACAATGAGCAGTTCTTC
d_gene: -; abundance: many; len: 14; j_gene: TRBJ1-3; v_gene: TRBV24-1; CDR3aa: CATSDNDSGNTIYF; CDR3nt: TGTGCCACCAGTGATAACGACTCTGGAAACACCATATATTTT
d_gene: TRBD1; abundance: few; len: 16; j_gene: TRBJ2-5; v_gene: TRBV5-4; CDR3aa: CASSGQGETLQETQYF; CDR3nt: TGTGCCAGCAGCGGCCAGGGGGAAACCCTCCAAGAGACCCAGTACTTC